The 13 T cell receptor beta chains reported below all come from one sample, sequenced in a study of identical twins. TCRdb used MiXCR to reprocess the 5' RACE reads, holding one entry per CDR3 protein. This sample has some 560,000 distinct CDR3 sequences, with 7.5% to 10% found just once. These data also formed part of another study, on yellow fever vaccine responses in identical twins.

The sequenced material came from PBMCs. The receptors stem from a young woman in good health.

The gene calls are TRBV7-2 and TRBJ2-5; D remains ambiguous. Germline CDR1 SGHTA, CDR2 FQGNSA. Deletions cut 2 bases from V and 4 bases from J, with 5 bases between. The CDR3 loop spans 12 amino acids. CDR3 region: CASSLRTETQYF. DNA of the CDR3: TGTGCCAGCAGCTTACGAACAGAGACCCAGTACTTC.

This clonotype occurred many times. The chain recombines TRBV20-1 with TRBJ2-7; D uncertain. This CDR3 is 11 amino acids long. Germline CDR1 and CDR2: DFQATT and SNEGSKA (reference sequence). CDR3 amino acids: CSAEISYEQYF. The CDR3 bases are TGCAGCGCCGAGATCAGCTACGAGCAGTACTTC.

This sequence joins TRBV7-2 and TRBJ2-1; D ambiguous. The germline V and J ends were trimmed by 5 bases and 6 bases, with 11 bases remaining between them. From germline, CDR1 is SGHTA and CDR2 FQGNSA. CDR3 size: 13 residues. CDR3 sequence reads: CASSRASSNEQFF. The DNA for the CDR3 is TGTGCCAGCAGCAGAGCAAGTTCCAATGAGCAGTTCTTC.

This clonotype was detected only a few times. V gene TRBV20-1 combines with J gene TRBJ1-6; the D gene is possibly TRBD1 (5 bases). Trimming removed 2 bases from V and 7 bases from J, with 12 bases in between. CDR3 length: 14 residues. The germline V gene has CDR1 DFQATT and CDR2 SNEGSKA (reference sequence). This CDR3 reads CSARLGGENSPLHF. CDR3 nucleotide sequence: TGCAGTGCTAGATTGGGAGGGGAAAATTCACCCCTCCACTTT.

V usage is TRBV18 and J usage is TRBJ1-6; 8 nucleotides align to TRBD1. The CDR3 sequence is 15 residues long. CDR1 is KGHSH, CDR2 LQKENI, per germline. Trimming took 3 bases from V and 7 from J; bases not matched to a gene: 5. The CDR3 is CASSPKDRDNSPLHF. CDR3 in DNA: TGTGCCAGCTCACCTAAGGACAGGGACAATTCACCCCTCCACTTT.

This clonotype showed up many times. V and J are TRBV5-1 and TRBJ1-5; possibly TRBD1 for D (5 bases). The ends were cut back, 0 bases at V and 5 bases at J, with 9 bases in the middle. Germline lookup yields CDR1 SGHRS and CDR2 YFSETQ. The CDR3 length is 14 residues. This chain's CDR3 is CASSLGGGDQPQHF. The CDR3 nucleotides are TGCGCCAGCAGCTTGGGTGGGGGAGATCAGCCCCAGCATTTT.

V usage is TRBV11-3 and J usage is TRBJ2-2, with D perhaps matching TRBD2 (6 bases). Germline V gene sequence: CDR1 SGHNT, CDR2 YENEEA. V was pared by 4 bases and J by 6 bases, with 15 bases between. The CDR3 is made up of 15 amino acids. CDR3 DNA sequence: TGTGCCAGCAGCTCGTTGACTAGTGCCCCCGGGGAGCTGTTTTTT. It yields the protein CASSSLTSAPGELFF.

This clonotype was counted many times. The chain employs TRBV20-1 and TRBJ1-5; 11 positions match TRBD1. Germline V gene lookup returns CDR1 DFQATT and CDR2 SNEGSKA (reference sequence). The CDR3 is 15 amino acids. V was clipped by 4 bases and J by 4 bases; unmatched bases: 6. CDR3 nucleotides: TGCAGTGCTACGGGACAGGGGGAAGGTAATCAGCCCCAGCATTTT. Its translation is CSATGQGEGNQPQHF.

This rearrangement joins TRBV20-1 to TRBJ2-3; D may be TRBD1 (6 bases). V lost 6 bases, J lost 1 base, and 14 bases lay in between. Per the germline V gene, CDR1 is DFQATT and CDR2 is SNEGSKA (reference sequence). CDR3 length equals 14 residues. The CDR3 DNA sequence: TGCAGTGCCCCAGGGGTAGGGGGCACAGATACGCAGTATTTT. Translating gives CSAPGVGGTDTQYF.

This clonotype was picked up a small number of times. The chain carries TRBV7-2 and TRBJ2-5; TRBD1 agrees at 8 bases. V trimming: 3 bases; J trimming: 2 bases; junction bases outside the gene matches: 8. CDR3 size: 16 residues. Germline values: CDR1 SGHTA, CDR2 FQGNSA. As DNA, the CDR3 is TGTGCCAGCAGCTTTGCCCTCGGACAGGGTCAAGAGACCCAGTACTTC. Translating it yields CASSFALGQGQETQYF.

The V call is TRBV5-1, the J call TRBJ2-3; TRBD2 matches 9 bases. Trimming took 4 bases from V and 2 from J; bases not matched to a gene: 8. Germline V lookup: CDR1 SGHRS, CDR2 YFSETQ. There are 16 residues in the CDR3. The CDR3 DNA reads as TGCGCCAGCAGCCTGTTAGCGGGAGAACCCACAGATACGCAGTATTTT. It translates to CASSLLAGEPTDTQYF.

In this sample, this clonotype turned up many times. This CDR3 is CASSLQTGDRGALEQFF. Written as DNA, the CDR3 is TGTGCCAGCAGCCTTCAAACCGGGGACAGGGGAGCGTTGGAGCAGTTCTTC. The chain employs TRBV4-2 and TRBJ2-1; 10 bases line up with TRBD1. The length of the CDR3 is 17 residues. V shed 4 bases and J 10 bases; nucleotides not matched to a gene: 16. From germline, CDR1 is LGHNA and CDR2 YNFKEQ.

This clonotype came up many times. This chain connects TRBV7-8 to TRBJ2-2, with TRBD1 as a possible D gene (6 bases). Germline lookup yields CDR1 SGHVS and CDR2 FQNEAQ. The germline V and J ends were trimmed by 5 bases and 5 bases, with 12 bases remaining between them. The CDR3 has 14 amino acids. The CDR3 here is CASSIRQATGELFF. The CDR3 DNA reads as TGTGCCAGCAGCATTAGACAGGCAACCGGGGAGCTGTTTTTT.